This entry concerns a single T cell receptor beta chain. Its antigen is unknown. The V and J ends lost 6 bases and 8 bases, in that order; junction bases with no gene match: 4. This CDR3 comprises 13 residues. CDR1 is SGHVS and CDR2 is FNYEAQ in the germline V gene. The source of the sample is a study of shared clonotypes between healthy human individuals. Background on the study: Each donor's CD4 naive and CD4 memory cells filled three plates apiece, CD8 naive two, and CD8 memory one. The study's findings and limits: Sequencing depth was expected to affect clonotype sharing among donors. The study found lower generation probabilities in non-shared clonotypes than in those shared by all four donors. What naive subsets generally showed was a larger estimated richness than memory subsets showed.

This table comes from immunoSEQ multiplex PCR, and its TCRdb copy is limited to in-frame clones, with some not included. The sample yields around 2.5 million clones, over 85% seen once. Sequenced input: naive CD4+ T cells from PBMCs. The sample's subset: CD45RA+ positively selected. This receptor was identified in a man aged 18 to 29 in good health. Some clones in this sample may be carry-over from other donors' samples. The gene calls are TRBV7-6 and TRBJ2-1; TRBD2 matches at 10 bases. As DNA, the CDR3 is TGTGCCAGCAGTTCCGGGACTAGCGATGAGCAGTTCTTC. Translated: CASSSGTSDEQFF.